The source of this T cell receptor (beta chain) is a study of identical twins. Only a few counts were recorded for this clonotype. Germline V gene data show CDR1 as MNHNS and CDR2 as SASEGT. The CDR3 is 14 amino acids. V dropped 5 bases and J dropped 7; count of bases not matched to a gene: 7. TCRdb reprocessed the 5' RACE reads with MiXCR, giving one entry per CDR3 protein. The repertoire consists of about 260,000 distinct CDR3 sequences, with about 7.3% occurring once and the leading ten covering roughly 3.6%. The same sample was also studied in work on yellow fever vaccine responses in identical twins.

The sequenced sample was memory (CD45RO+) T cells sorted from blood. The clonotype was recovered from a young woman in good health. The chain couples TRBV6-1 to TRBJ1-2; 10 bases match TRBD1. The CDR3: CASSPGQGLGGYTF. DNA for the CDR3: TGTGCCAGCAGTCCGGGACAGGGGTTGGGTGGCTACACCTTC.